The 21 T cell receptor beta chains presented below share a single source sample, sequenced in a study of a mutant IDH1 vaccine in newly diagnosed glioma. The time point denotes: baseline, week 1 (first vaccination visit). Sample treatment: pre-vaccination baseline after standard-of-care therapy. TCRdb's table, derived via immunoSEQ multiplex PCR, lists solely in-frame clones and lacks some. The table lists about 59,000 clones, about 90% of them singletons. The material was PBMCs, obtained from a glioma patient treated with radiotherapy, temozolomide or both. These receptors all stem from a man over 45 with glioma.

V and J are TRBV29-1 and TRBJ1-2, with a weak D call TRBD1 (5 bases). This CDR3 has 16 amino acids. CDR1 and CDR2 from the germline V gene are SQVTM and ANQGSEA. Trimming took 3 bases from V and 8 from J, leaving 25 bases between them. CDR3 coding DNA: TGCAGCGTTGATCCTAGGGCAGCAGGGAAGGTTTGGGGCTACACCTTC. It codes for CSVDPRAAGKVWGYTF.

This chain connects TRBV4-3 to TRBJ2-5; the D call may be TRBD1 or TRBD2 (5 bases each). In germline, CDR1 is LGHNA, CDR2 YSLEER. The V gene lost 11 bases and the J gene lost 4 bases, with 14 bases spanning the gap. The CDR3 runs to 12 residues. In nucleotides, the CDR3 is TGCGCCCCTTATGGGGGATCAGAGACCCAGTACTTC. Amino acids: CAPYGGSETQYF.

The chain has TRBV19 and TRBJ1-5, with TRBD1 identical over 11 bases. CDR3 length equals 16 residues. CDR1 and CDR2 (germline): LNHDA, SQIVND (reference sequence). The V and J ends lost 9 bases and 1 base, in that order; junction bases with no gene match: 8. Here the CDR3 DNA reads TGTGCCAGCTTAGGACAGGGGGCTATAAGCAATCAGCCCCAGCATTTT. Amino acids: CASLGQGAISNQPQHF.

The CDR3 sequence is CSVVQMYQETQYF. The CDR3 DNA reads as TGCAGCGTTGTTCAAATGTACCAAGAGACCCAGTACTTC. The chain uses TRBV29-1 and TRBJ2-5, with unresolved D. CDR1 is SQVTM, CDR2 ANQGSEA, per germline. The CDR3 consists of 13 residues. Trimming removed 4 bases at V and 0 bases at J, with 9 bases between. The whole variable domain, filled in from reference TRBV29-1 and TRBJ2-5, reads SAVISQKPSRDICQRGTSLTIQCQVDSQVTMMFWYRQQPGQSLTLIATANQGSEATYESGFVIDKFPISRPNLTFSTLTVSNMSPEDSSIYLCSVVQMYQETQYFGPGTRLLVL.

The J gene is TRBJ1-5, the V gene TRBV6-5, with a tentative D call TRBD1 (5 bases). Per the germline V gene, CDR1 is MNHEY and CDR2 is SVGAGI. This CDR3 is built from 15 residues. The V end was cut by 6 bases, the J end by 5 bases, with 17 bases between. CDR3 protein: CASRPNGAGDQPQHF. CDR3 coding DNA: TGTGCCAGCAGACCCAACGGGGCGGGGGATCAGCCCCAGCATTTT.

The rearrangement links TRBV19 to TRBJ1-5; tentative D call: TRBD1 (5 bases). Trimming took 3 bases from V and 5 from J, leaving 11 bases between them. Germline values: CDR1 LNHDA, CDR2 SQIVND (reference sequence). The CDR3 loop spans 14 amino acids. CDR3 DNA: TGTGCCAGTAGTATTTTCCGGGGGGATCAGCCCCAGCATTTT. This encodes CASSIFRGDQPQHF.

The chain couples TRBV5-6 to TRBJ2-6, with D unresolved. This CDR3 region has 14 residues. V lost 1 base, J lost 4 bases, and 6 bases lay in between. The germline V gene has CDR1 SGHDT and CDR2 YYEEEE. CDR3 amino acids: CASSLKGGANVLTF. The CDR3 DNA follows: TGTGCCAGCAGCTTGAAAGGAGGGGCCAACGTCCTGACTTTC.

The chain recombines TRBV19 with TRBJ1-1, with D possibly being TRBD1 (5 bases). The CDR3 runs to 18 residues. Germline V lookup: CDR1 LNHDA, CDR2 SQIVND (reference sequence). Between the trimmed V and J ends, which lost 0 bases and 1 base, there was a span of 18 bases. CDR3 protein: CASSIERGITKKNTEAFF. The CDR3, as DNA: TGTGCCAGTAGTATAGAGAGGGGAATCACAAAAAAGAACACTGAAGCTTTCTTT.

The J gene is TRBJ2-2, the V gene TRBV2; D tentatively fits TRBD1 or TRBD2 (7 bases each). This CDR3 has 15 amino acids. V shed 5 bases and J shed 7 bases, with 17 bases lying between them. Germline V lookup: CDR1 SNHLY, CDR2 FYNNEI. DNA for the CDR3: TGTGCCAGCAGTTCCCGGCAGGGGGGGATCGGGGAGCTGTTTTTT. Amino acids: CASSSRQGGIGELFF.

The chain couples TRBV14 to TRBJ1-1, with D perhaps TRBD1 (5 bases). CDR3 length: 16 residues. Trimming shortened V by 0 bases and J by 0 bases, and 11 bases separated the two germline ends. Germline lookup yields CDR1 SGHDN and CDR2 FVKESK. CDR3 DNA: TGTGCCAGCAGCCAAGATCGATGGGGACTGAACACTGAAGCTTTCTTT. The encoded protein is CASSQDRWGLNTEAFF. Full variable domain (remainder filled in from reference TRBV14 and TRBJ1-1): EAGVTQFPSHSVIEKGQTVTLRCDPISGHDNLYWYRRVMGKEIKFLLHFVKESKQDESGMPNNRFLAERTGGTYSTLKVQPAELEDSGVYFCASSQDRWGLNTEAFFGQGTRLTVV.

The rearrangement uses TRBV9 and TRBJ2-7; D is undetermined. This CDR3 has 15 amino acids. With 0 bases removed from V and 1 base from J, the gap between germline ends came to 11 bases. Germline CDR1 SGDLS, CDR2 YYNGEE. CDR3 amino acids: CASSVEAGDSYEQYF. The CDR3 region has the DNA TGTGCCAGCAGCGTAGAGGCAGGTGATTCCTACGAGCAGTACTTC.

As to this clone: The junction and the germline gene differ at one end; a read error may be behind it. This chain connects TRBV5-1 to TRBJ2-3; no definite D call. Germline loops: CDR1 SGHRS, CDR2 YFSETQ. The CDR3 is 15 residues long. The CDR3 DNA follows: TGCGTCAGCAGCCAGGACCCCGGATCTGCAGATACGCAGTATTTT. Its protein product is CVSSQDPGSADTQYF.

Note on this clone: Relative to the germline gene, one junction end is altered; a read error may explain this. CDR3: CASSLSAGTGQPYSNQPQHF. Here the CDR3 DNA reads TGTGCTAGCAGCTTATCCGCCGGGACAGGGCAACCTTATAGCAATCAGCCCCAGCATTTT. The J gene is TRBJ1-5, the V gene TRBV7-7; 9 bases are a match to TRBD1. Per the germline V gene, CDR1 is SSHAT and CDR2 is FNYEAQ (reference sequence). CDR3 length: 20 amino acids.

The V and J genes are TRBV27 and TRBJ1-6; TRBD1 might be the D (6 bases). This CDR3 contains 16 residues. Germline CDR1 reads MNHEY; CDR2 reads SMNVEV (reference sequence). The V end lost 0 bases, the J end lost 5 bases, and 11 bases lay between the germline ends. CDR3 in amino acids: CASSLSFGGHNSPLHF. CDR3 DNA sequence: TGTGCCAGCAGTTTATCGTTCGGGGGCCATAATTCACCCCTCCACTTT.

The chain combines TRBV7-9 with TRBJ2-5, with 8 bases aligning to TRBD1. V lost 6 bases and J lost 2; bases outside the gene matches: 2. Per the germline V gene, CDR1 is SEHNR and CDR2 is FQNEAQ (reference sequence). This CDR3 contains 13 residues. The DNA for the CDR3 is TGTGCCAGCAGAGACAGGGGTCAAGAGACCCAGTACTTC. This codes for CASRDRGQETQYF.

The rearrangement joins TRBV5-1 to TRBJ2-2, with 7 bases fitting TRBD1. Looked up from germline, CDR1 is SGHRS and CDR2 is YFSETQ. Unmatched junction bases numbered 13, after V lost 4 bases and J lost 4 bases. This CDR3 is built from 17 residues. This CDR3 is CASSIDRAFGGTGELFF. The CDR3 nucleotides are TGCGCCAGCAGCATCGACAGGGCGTTTGGCGGCACCGGGGAGCTGTTTTTT. The whole variable domain, filled in from reference TRBV5-1 and TRBJ2-2, reads KAGVTQTPRYLIKTRGQQVTLSCSPISGHRSVSWYQQTPGQGLQFLFEYFSETQRNKGNFPGRFSGRQFSNSRSEMNVSTLELGDSALYLCASSIDRAFGGTGELFFGEGSRLTVL.

This chain connects TRBV7-6 to TRBJ1-5, with 7 bases that match TRBD1. V lost 1 base to trimming and J lost 0 bases; unmatched junction nucleotides: 9. Per germline, CDR1 SGHVS and CDR2 FNYEAQ. CDR3 size: 18 residues. CDR3 sequence reads: CASSLVQGTAYSNQPQHF. CDR3 DNA sequence: TGTGCCAGCAGCTTAGTACAGGGGACAGCTTATAGCAATCAGCCCCAGCATTTT. The entire variable domain, with the rest obtained from reference TRBV7-6 and TRBJ1-5, is as follows: GAGVSQSPRYKVTKRGQDVALRCDPISGHVSLYWYRQALGQGPEFLTYFNYEAQQDKSGLPNDRFSAERPEGSISTLTIQRTEQRDSAMYRCASSLVQGTAYSNQPQHFGDGTRLSIL.

This chain links TRBV6-1 with TRBJ2-3, with D unclear. CDR1 MNHNS and CDR2 SASEGT come from the germline V gene. This CDR3 has 15 amino acids. V lost 7 bases and J lost 4, with 18 bases in between. The CDR3 here is CASITLVGIADTQYF. The CDR3 DNA sequence: TGTGCCAGCATTACCCTAGTAGGCATCGCAGATACGCAGTATTTT.

The rearrangement uses TRBV7-9 and TRBJ2-5, with D perhaps given as TRBD1 or TRBD2 (5 bases each). The end of the DNA is better explained by TRBJ2-7, so the J call may be wrong. The CDR3 consists of 14 residues. Germline CDR1 is SEHNR and CDR2 is FQNEAQ (reference sequence). The CDR3 sequence is CASSLDGASYEQYF. CDR3 nucleotide sequence: TGTGCCAGCAGCTTAGACGGGGCCTCCTACGAGCAGTACTTC.

V usage is TRBV10-1 and J usage is TRBJ2-1, with 7 bases fitting TRBD2. CDR1 is WNHNN and CDR2 is SYGVQD in the germline V gene (reference sequence). The CDR3 spans 14 residues. The junction had 0 bases not matched to a gene; V was cut back by 2 bases and J by 2 bases. DNA of the CDR3: TGCGCCAGCAGTGAGCGGGAGGCCTACAATGAGCAGTTCTTC. It translates to CASSEREAYNEQFF.

This clone is medium-sized (0.01 to 0.1%). The rearrangement joins TRBV4-2 to TRBJ2-7; D remains unclear. Germline CDR1 is LGHNA and CDR2 is YNFKEQ. Trimming took off 0 bases at V and 0 bases at J, with 12 bases between the two ends. The CDR3 extends over 16 amino acids. The CDR3 DNA reads as TGTGCCAGCAGCCAAGATCGGTCCTCCCTCTCCTACGAGCAGTACTTC. It translates to CASSQDRSSLSYEQYF.